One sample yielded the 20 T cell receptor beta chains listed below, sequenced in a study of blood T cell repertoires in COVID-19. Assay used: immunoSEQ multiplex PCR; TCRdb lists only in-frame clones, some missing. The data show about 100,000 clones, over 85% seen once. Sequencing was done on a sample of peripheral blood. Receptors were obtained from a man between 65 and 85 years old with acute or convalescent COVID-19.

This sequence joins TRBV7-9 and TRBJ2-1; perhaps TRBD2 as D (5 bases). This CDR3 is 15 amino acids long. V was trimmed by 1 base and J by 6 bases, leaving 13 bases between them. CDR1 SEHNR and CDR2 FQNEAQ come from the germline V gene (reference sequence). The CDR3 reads CASSLGRTGFNEQFF. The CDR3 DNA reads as TGTGCCAGCAGCTTAGGTCGGACTGGATTCAATGAGCAGTTCTTC.

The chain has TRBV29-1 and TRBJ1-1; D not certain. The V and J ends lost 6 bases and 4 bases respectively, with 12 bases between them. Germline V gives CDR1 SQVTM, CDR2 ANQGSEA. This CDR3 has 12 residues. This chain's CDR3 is CSVLSSTTEAFF. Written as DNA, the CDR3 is TGCAGCGTCCTAAGTAGTACCACTGAAGCTTTCTTT. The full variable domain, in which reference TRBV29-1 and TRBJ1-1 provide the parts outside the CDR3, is SAVISQKPSRDICQRGTSLTIQCQVDSQVTMMFWYRQQPGQSLTLIATANQGSEATYESGFVIDKFPISRPNLTFSTLTVSNMSPEDSSIYLCSVLSSTTEAFFGQGTRLTVV.

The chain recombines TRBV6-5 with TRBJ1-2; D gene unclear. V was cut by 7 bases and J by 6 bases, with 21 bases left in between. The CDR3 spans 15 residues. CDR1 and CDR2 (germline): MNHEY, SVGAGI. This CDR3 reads CASIKNRGSEDGYTF. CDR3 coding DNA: TGTGCCAGCATCAAAAACCGGGGAAGTGAGGATGGCTACACCTTC.

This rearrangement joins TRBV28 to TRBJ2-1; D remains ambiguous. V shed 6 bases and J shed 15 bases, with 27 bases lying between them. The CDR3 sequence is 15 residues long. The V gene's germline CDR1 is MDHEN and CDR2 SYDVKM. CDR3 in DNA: TGTGCCAGCAGCCAAAACTTTTGGCGAGAACAGAAAGGGTTCTTC. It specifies CASSQNFWREQKGFF.

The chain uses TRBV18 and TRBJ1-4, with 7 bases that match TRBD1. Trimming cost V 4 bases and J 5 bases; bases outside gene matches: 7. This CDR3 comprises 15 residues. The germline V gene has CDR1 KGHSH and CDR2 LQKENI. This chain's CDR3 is CASSRLTGNNEKLFF. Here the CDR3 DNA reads TGTGCCAGCTCACGACTGACAGGGAACAATGAAAAACTGTTTTTT.

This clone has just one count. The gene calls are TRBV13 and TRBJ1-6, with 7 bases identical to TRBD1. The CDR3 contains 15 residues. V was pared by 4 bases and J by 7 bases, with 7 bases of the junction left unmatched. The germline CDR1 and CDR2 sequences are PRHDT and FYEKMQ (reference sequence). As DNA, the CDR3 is TGTGCCAGCAGCTCATTGGGACAGAAAAATTCACCCCTCCACTTT. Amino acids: CASSSLGQKNSPLHF.

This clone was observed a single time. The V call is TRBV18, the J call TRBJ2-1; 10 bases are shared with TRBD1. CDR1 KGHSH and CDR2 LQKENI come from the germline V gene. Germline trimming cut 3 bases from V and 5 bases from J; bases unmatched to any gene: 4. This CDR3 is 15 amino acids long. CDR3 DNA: TGTGCCAGCTCACCTCCGGGACAGGGGCACAATGAGCAGTTCTTC. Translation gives CASSPPGQGHNEQFF. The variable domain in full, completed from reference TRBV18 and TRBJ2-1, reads NAGVMQNPRHLVRRRGQEARLRCSPMKGHSHVYWYRQLPEEGLKFMVYLQKENIIDESGMPKERFSAEFPKEGPSILRIQQVVRGDSAAYFCASSPPGQGHNEQFFGPGTRLTVL.

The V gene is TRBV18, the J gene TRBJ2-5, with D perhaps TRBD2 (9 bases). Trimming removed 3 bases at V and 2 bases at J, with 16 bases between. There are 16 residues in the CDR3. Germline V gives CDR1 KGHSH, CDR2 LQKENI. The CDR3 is CASSPLAGTGQETQYF. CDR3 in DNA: TGTGCCAGCTCACCTCTAGCGGGGACAGGACAAGAGACCCAGTACTTC.

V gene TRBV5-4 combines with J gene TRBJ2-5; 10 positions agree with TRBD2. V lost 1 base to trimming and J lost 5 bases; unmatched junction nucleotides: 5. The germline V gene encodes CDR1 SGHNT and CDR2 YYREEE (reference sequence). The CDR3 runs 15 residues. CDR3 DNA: TGTGCCAGCAGCTTGCCTAGCGGGAGTCGTGAGACCCAGTACTTC. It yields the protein CASSLPSGSRETQYF. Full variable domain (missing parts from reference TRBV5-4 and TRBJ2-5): ETGVTQSPTHLIKTRGQQVTLRCSSQSGHNTVSWYQQALGQGPQFIFQYYREEENGRGNFPPRFSGLQFPNYSSELNVNALELDDSALYLCASSLPSGSRETQYFGPGTRLLVL.

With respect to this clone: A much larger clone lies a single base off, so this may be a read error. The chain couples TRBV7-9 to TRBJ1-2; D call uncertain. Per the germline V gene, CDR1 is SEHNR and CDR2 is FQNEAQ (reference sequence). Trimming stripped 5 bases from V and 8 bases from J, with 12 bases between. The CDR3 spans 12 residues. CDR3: CASSPGPGGYTF. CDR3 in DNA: TGTGCCAGCAGCCCCGGACCGGGAGGCTACACCTTC.

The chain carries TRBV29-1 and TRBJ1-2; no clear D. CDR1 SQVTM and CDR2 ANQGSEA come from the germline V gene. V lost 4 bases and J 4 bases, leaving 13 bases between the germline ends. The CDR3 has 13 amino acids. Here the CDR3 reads CSVGEGGLYGYTF. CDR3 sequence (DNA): TGCAGCGTTGGCGAAGGCGGTCTCTATGGCTACACCTTC.

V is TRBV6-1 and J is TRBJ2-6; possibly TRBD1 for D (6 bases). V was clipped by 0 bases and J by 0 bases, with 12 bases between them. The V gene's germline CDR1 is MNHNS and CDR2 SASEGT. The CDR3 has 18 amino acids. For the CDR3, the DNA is TGTGCCAGCAGTGAAGCGACCTTGGACAGCTCTGGGGCCAACGTCCTGACTTTC. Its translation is CASSEATLDSSGANVLTF.

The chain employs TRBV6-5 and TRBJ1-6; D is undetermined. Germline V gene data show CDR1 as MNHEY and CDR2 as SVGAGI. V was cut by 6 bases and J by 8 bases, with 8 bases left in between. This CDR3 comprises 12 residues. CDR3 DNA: TGTGCCAGCAGGGACGGGGATTCACCCCTCCACTTT. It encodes CASRDGDSPLHF.

The CDR3 DNA reads as TGTGCCAGCAGTGAGACGGGACAGCGTCAGCCCCAGCATTTT. Amino acids: CASSETGQRQPQHF. The rearrangement joins TRBV2 to TRBJ1-5; TRBD1 matches at 7 bases. CDR1 and CDR2 (germline): SNHLY, FYNNEI. J lost 6 bases, V lost 3 bases, and 5 bases had no gene match. The CDR3 runs 14 residues.

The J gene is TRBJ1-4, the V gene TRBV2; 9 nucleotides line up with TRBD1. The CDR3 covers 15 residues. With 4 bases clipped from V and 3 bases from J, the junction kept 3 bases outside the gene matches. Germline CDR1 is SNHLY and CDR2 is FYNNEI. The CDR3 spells CASSVRDRANEKLFF. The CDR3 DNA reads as TGTGCCAGCAGTGTCCGGGACAGGGCTAATGAAAAACTGTTTTTT.

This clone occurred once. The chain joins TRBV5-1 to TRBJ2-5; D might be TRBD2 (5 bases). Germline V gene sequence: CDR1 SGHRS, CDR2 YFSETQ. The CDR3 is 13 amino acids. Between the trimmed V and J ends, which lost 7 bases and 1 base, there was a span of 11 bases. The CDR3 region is CASGSSTQETQYF. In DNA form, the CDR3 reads TGCGCCAGCGGATCTAGCACCCAAGAGACCCAGTACTTC.

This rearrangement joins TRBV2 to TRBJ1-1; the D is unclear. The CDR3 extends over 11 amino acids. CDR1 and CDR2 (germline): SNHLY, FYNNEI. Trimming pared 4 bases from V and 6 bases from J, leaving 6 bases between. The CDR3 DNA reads TGTGCCAGCAGTGTGAGGGCTGAAGCTTTCTTT. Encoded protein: CASSVRAEAFF.

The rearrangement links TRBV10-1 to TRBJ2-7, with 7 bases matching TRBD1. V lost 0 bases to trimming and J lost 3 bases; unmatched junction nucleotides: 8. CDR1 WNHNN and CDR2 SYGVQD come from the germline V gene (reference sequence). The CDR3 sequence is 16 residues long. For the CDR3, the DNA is TGCGCCAGCAGTGAGTCGACACCCCGGGACAGCTACGAGCAGTACTTC. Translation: CASSESTPRDSYEQYF.

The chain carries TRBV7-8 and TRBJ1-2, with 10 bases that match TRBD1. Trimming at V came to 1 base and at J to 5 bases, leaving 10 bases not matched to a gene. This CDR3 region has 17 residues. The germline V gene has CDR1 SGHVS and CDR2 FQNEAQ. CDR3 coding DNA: TGTGCCAGCAGCTTAGAGGCGCCGGGACAGGGGATTTATGGCTACACCTTC. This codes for CASSLEAPGQGIYGYTF.

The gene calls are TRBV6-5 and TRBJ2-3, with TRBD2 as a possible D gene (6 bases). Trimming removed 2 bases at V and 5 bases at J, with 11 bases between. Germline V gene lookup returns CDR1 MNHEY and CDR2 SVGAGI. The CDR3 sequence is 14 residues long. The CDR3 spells CASSYGQRVDTQYF. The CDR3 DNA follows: TGTGCCAGCAGTTACGGCCAGCGGGTAGATACGCAGTATTTT.